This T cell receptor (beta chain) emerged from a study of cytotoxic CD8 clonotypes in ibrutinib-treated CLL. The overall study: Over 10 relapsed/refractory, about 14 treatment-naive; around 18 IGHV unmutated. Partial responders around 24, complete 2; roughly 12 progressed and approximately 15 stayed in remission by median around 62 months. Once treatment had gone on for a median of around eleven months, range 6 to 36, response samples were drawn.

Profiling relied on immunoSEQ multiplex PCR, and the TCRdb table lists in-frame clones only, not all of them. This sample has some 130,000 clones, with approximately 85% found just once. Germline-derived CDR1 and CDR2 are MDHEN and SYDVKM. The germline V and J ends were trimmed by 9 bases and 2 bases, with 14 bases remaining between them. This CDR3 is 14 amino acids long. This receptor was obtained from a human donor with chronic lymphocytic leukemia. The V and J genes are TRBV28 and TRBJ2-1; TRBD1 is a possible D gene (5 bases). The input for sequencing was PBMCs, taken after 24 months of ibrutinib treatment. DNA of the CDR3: TGTGCCAGTTACCAGGGTGGCGCCTACAATGAGCAGTTCTTC. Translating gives CASYQGGAYNEQFF.